These T cell receptor beta chains were read from a single sample in a study of healthy donors' naive CD4 and CD8 T cells. TCRdb used MiXCR to reprocess the reads, holding one entry per CDR3 protein. The sample lists about 200,000 distinct CDR3 sequences; around 74% were seen once. Sequenced material: naive CD4+ and CD8+ T cells sorted from blood, pooled from several donors. The receptors shown here come from a pool of human donors in good health; the sample pools cells from several healthy donors. CDR3s include the opening cysteine and the closing phenylalanine or tryptophan.

j_gene | v_gene | CDR3aa
TRBJ2-7 | TRBV13 | CASSEQGPYEQYF
TRBJ1-2 | TRBV29-1 | CSAVDSYGYTF
TRBJ1-5 | TRBV12-3/TRBV12-4 | CASSFDETQNQPQHF
TRBJ1-1 | TRBV19 | CASSPLTGMNTEAFF
TRBJ2-3 | TRBV5-5 | CASSLDPGPSSTDTQYF
TRBJ2-1 | TRBV6-5 | CASSYEISSYNEQFF
TRBJ2-7 | TRBV30 | CAWNMRNSPYYEQYF
TRBJ2-5 | TRBV19 | CASSMGETQYF
TRBJ2-7 | TRBV27 | CASSITGTSSYEQYF
TRBJ2-5 | TRBV27 | CASSSGTRYQETQYF
TRBJ1-5 | TRBV19 | CASSIDEDQPQHF
TRBJ2-1 | TRBV29-1 | CSVDREGLREQFF
TRBJ2-1 | TRBV6-2/TRBV6-3 | CASSQLAGGHNEQFF
TRBJ2-1 | TRBV7-9 | CASSLDNLGLANEQFF
TRBJ2-1 | TRBV20-1 | CSASGQEQFF
TRBJ1-5 | TRBV19 | CASSKTGDEPQHF
TRBJ2-7 | TRBV29-1 | CSVEVGQHYEQYF
TRBJ2-2 | TRBV10-3 | CAIAGSPRAGELFF
TRBJ1-1 | TRBV5-4 | CASSPVMNTEAFF
TRBJ1-4 | TRBV15 | CATSLAGKLFF
TRBJ2-1 | TRBV29-1 | CSVRRGGINEQFF
TRBJ2-1 | TRBV6-2/TRBV6-3 | CASRVLGEGRYEQFF
TRBJ2-1 | TRBV29-1 | CSVEERDDEQFF
TRBJ2-1 | TRBV18 | CASSTTGQNNEQFF
TRBJ2-7 | TRBV21-1 | CASSKSPGIEQYF
TRBJ2-1 | TRBV6-1 | CASRLAGVYEQFF
TRBJ1-2 | TRBV6-5 | CASSYSGQSRGYTF
TRBJ2-1 | TRBV29-1 | CSVGTVLRNYNEQFF
TRBJ1-2 | TRBV19 | CASSRGQGPRLDYGYTF